The present T cell receptor (beta chain) was sequenced within a study of T cell repertoires in ileal Crohn's disease. Trimming took 0 bases from V and 9 from J, leaving 8 bases between them. The V gene's germline CDR1 is SEHNR and CDR2 FQNEAQ (reference sequence). The CDR3 is made up of 13 amino acids. Some clones are missing from TCRdb's copy, which holds only in-frame ones; the method was immunoSEQ multiplex PCR. The sample carries around 7,400 clones, roughly 79% recorded once. This clone was seen a handful of times. The chain couples TRBV7-9 to TRBJ1-4; D might be TRBD1 (5 bases). Sequenced input: ileal tissue. This TCR came from an adult with Crohn's disease. The CDR3 spells CASSLAGLQKLFF. The CDR3 DNA sequence: TGTGCCAGCAGCTTAGCGGGACTTCAAAAACTGTTTTTT.